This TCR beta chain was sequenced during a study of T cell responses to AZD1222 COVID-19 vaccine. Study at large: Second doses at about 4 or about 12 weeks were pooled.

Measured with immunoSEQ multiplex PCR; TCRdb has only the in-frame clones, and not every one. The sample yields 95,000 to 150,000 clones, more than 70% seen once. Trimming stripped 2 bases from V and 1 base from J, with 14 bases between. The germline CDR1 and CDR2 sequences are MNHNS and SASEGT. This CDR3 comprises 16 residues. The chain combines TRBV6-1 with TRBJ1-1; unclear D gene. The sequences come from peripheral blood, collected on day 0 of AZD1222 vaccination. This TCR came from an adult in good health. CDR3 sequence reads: CASSESFLGQNTEAFF. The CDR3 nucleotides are TGTGCCAGCAGTGAATCATTCTTGGGCCAGAACACTGAAGCTTTCTTT.